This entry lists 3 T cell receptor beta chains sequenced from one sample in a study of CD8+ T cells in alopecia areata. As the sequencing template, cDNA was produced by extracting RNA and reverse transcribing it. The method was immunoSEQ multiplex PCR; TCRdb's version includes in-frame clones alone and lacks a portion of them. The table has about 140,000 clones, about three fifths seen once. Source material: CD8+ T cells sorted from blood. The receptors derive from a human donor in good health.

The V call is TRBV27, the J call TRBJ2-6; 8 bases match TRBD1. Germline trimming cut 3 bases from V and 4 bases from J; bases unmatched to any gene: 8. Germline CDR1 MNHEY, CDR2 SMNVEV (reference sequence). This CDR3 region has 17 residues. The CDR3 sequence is CASSFWDRTLGANVLTF. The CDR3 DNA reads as TGTGCCAGCAGTTTTTGGGACAGGACTCTGGGGGCCAACGTCCTGACTTTC. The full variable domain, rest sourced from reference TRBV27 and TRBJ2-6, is EAQVTQNPRYLITVTGKKLTVTCSQNMNHEYMSWYRQDPGLGLRQIYYSMNVEVTDKGDVPEGYKVSRKEKRNFPLILESPSPNQTSLYFCASSFWDRTLGANVLTFGAGSRLTVL.

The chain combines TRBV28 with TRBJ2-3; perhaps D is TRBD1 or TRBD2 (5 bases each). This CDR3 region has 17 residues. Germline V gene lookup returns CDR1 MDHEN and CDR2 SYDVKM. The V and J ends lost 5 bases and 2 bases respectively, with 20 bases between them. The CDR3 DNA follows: TGTGCCAGCAGTCCCCGGACACTCGAGGGTTACACAGATACGCAGTATTTT. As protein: CASSPRTLEGYTDTQYF.

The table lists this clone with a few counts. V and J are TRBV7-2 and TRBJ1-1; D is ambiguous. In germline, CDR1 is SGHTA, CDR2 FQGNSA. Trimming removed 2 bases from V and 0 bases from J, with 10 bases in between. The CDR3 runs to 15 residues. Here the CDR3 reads CASSLRPKVNTEAFF. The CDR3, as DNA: TGTGCCAGCAGCTTACGACCGAAGGTGAACACTGAAGCTTTCTTT.